Shown below are 21 T cell receptor beta chains from a single sample sequenced in a study of blood T cell repertoires in COVID-19. The method was immunoSEQ multiplex PCR; TCRdb's version includes in-frame clones alone and lacks a portion of them. The table has 150,000 or so clones, around 80% seen once; the top ten hold approximately 16%. Sequenced: peripheral blood. These receptors all stem from a human donor with acute or convalescent COVID-19. The donor label of this sample is uncertain.

The V gene is TRBV19, the J gene TRBJ1-2, with D hard to call. The germline gives CDR1 LNHDA, CDR2 SQIVND (reference sequence). This CDR3 is built from 13 residues. Trimming removed 6 bases at V and 5 bases at J, with 13 bases between. The CDR3: CASRVSRLYGYTF. The CDR3 DNA reads as TGTGCCAGTAGGGTATCGAGGCTTTATGGCTACACCTTC.

V usage is TRBV10-1 and J usage is TRBJ2-5; possible D gene TRBD1, 6 bases. V was trimmed by 3 bases and J by 4 bases, leaving 12 bases between them. The CDR3 is 14 residues long. Germline loops: CDR1 WNHNN, CDR2 SYGVQD (reference sequence). CDR3 protein: CASSDSRGTETQYF. DNA of the CDR3: TGCGCCAGCAGTGACTCAAGGGGGACAGAGACCCAGTACTTC.

The J gene is TRBJ1-6, the V gene TRBV7-9; TRBD1 is a possible D gene (5 bases). CDR3 length: 16 amino acids. The V gene lost 1 base and the J gene lost 7 bases, with 14 bases spanning the gap. The germline V gene encodes CDR1 SEHNR and CDR2 FQNEAQ (reference sequence). CDR3 DNA sequence: TGTGCCAGCAGCTTAGGACCTCGGGCAGGGAATTCACCCCTCCACTTT. Encoded protein: CASSLGPRAGNSPLHF.

The rearrangement joins TRBV6-2 or TRBV6-3 to TRBJ1-1, with TRBD1 identical over 7 bases. The CDR3 runs to 15 residues. Germline loops: CDR1 MNHEY, CDR2 SVGEGT. Trimming took 5 bases from V and 3 from J; bases not matched to a gene: 9. CDR3 loop: CASSDLTGRDTEAFF. Here the CDR3 DNA reads TGTGCCAGCAGTGATTTGACAGGGCGGGACACTGAAGCTTTCTTT.

The chain has TRBV5-1 and TRBJ1-4, with no clear D. Germline V gives CDR1 SGHRS, CDR2 YFSETQ. V lost 0 bases and J 0 bases, leaving 6 bases between the germline ends. The length of the CDR3 is 15 residues. CDR3 nucleotides: TGCGCCAGCAGCTTGGTCACAGCAACTAATGAAAAACTGTTTTTT. It codes for CASSLVTATNEKLFF.

This clone was seen only a few times. V is TRBV3-1 (or the pseudogene TRBV3-2) and J is TRBJ1-6; D is unclear. This CDR3 has 16 amino acids. Germline V gene lookup returns CDR1 LGHDT and CDR2 YNNKEL (reference sequence). V was shortened by 1 base and J by 0 bases, with 7 bases between the two germline ends. The CDR3 DNA sequence: TGTGCCAGCAGCCAAGCCGTAAACTCCTATAATTCACCCCTCCACTTT. This sequence encodes CASSQAVNSYNSPLHF.

This clone was counted once. V gene TRBV3-1 (or the pseudogene TRBV3-2) combines with J gene TRBJ2-3, with a weak D call TRBD1 (7 bases). V lost 0 bases to trimming and J lost 1 base, with 14 bases between them. This CDR3 is built from 17 residues. Germline lookup yields CDR1 LGHDT and CDR2 YNNKEL (reference sequence). CDR3: CASSQDPRGAGTDTQYF. The CDR3 DNA follows: TGTGCCAGCAGCCAAGATCCCAGGGGGGCCGGCACAGATACGCAGTATTTT.

The V and J genes are TRBV10-1 and TRBJ2-3; TRBD1 agrees at 8 bases. Per germline, CDR1 WNHNN and CDR2 SYGVQD (reference sequence). The V gene end was trimmed by 3 bases and the J gene end by 6 bases; junction bases not matched to a gene: 8. This CDR3 is 15 amino acids long. Written as DNA, the CDR3 is TGCGCCAGCAGTGAAGTCAGGGGGCGCGTGGATACGCAGTATTTT. Residues: CASSEVRGRVDTQYF.

The rearrangement links TRBV11-3 to TRBJ1-3; D is perhaps TRBD1 (5 bases). Per the germline V gene, CDR1 is SGHNT and CDR2 is YENEEA. The CDR3 spans 15 residues. The V gene lost 0 bases and the J gene lost 2 bases, with 8 bases spanning the gap. The chain's CDR3 is CASSLDGAAGNTIYF. DNA of the CDR3: TGTGCCAGCAGCTTAGATGGGGCAGCTGGAAACACCATATATTTT. The complete variable domain, with remaining parts taken from reference TRBV11-3 and TRBJ1-3, reads EAGVVQSPRYKIIEKKQPVAFWCNPISGHNTLYWYLQNLGQGPELLIRYENEEAVDDSQLPKDRFSAERLKGVDSTLKIQPAELGDSAVYLCASSLDGAAGNTIYFGEGSWLTVV.

The chain couples TRBV30 to TRBJ1-5, with 9 bases identical to TRBD1. V dropped 0 bases and J dropped 6; count of bases not matched to a gene: 0. Germline lookup yields CDR1 GTSNPN and CDR2 SVGIG (reference sequence). This CDR3 spans 13 amino acids. This chain's CDR3 is CAWSVQGAQPQHF. The CDR3, as DNA: TGTGCCTGGAGTGTACAGGGGGCTCAGCCCCAGCATTTT.

This clone was seen only once. The chain uses TRBV9 and TRBJ1-2, with TRBD1 matching over 8 bases. This CDR3 has 15 residues. CDR1 SGDLS and CDR2 YYNGEE come from the germline V gene. Trimming removed 4 bases from V and 5 bases from J; junction bases left unmatched: 10. The CDR3 nucleotides are TGTGCCAGCAGCCACCCCCTTACAGGGGGATATGGCTACACCTTC. It codes for CASSHPLTGGYGYTF. Full variable domain (rest looked up from reference TRBV9 and TRBJ1-2): DSGVTQTPKHLITATGQRVTLRCSPRSGDLSVYWYQQSLDQGLQFLIQYYNGEERAKGNILERFSAQQFPDLHSELNLSSLELGDSALYFCASSHPLTGGYGYTFGSGTRLTVV.

The chain carries TRBV19 and TRBJ2-3; TRBD1 matches 8 bases. J was trimmed by 1 base and V by 3 bases; bases with no gene match: 3. The CDR3 has 15 amino acids. The germline V gene has CDR1 LNHDA and CDR2 SQIVND (reference sequence). The chain's CDR3 is CASSIQGARTDTQYF. CDR3 DNA sequence: TGTGCCAGTAGTATCCAGGGGGCACGCACAGATACGCAGTATTTT.

This sequence joins TRBV4-1 and TRBJ2-6, with TRBD2 as a possible D gene (5 bases). The V end lost 4 bases, the J end lost 4 bases, and 17 bases lay between the germline ends. This CDR3 contains 17 residues. Germline V gene lookup returns CDR1 MGHRA and CDR2 YSYEKL. This chain's CDR3 is CASSPRVDPGGANVLTF. In nucleotides, the CDR3 is TGCGCCAGCAGCCCCAGAGTCGATCCGGGGGGGGCCAACGTCCTGACTTTC.

The rearrangement uses TRBV9 and TRBJ1-1; 7 nucleotides align to TRBD1. From germline, CDR1 is SGDLS and CDR2 YYNGEE. J gave up 11 bases and V 3 bases, and 7 bases lay outside the gene matches. CDR3 length: 12 residues. The CDR3 loop reads CASSASTGDAFF. The CDR3 coding sequence is TGTGCCAGCAGCGCCTCAACAGGGGACGCTTTCTTT.

This clone has only one observation. The chain employs TRBV7-2 and TRBJ1-3; tentatively, D is TRBD1 (5 bases). Trimming shortened V by 2 bases and J by 0 bases, and 11 bases separated the two germline ends. CDR3 length: 16 amino acids. Germline CDR1 SGHTA, CDR2 FQGNSA. The CDR3 is CASSLSGASSGNTIYF. In nucleotides, the CDR3 is TGTGCCAGCAGCTTAAGCGGGGCGTCCTCTGGAAACACCATATATTTT.

The chain links TRBV30 to TRBJ1-5, with D possibly matching TRBD1 (6 bases). Germline loops: CDR1 GTSNPN, CDR2 SVGIG (reference sequence). Trimming removed 2 bases at V and 0 bases at J, with 17 bases between. The CDR3 loop spans 17 amino acids. CDR3 sequence (DNA): TGTGCCTGGAGTCGAGAAGGGGGATTATATAGCAATCAGCCCCAGCATTTT. Its protein is CAWSREGGLYSNQPQHF.

The J gene is TRBJ1-1, the V gene TRBV10-3; a weak D match, TRBD1 (5 bases). Per the germline V gene, CDR1 is ENHRY and CDR2 is SYGVKD. CDR3 length: 14 amino acids. V was cut by 4 bases and J by 5 bases, with 14 bases left in between. The CDR3 nucleotides are TGTGCCATCAGTGCGTCCTGGGAGGGGACTGAAGCTTTCTTT. This sequence encodes CAISASWEGTEAFF.

The V gene is TRBV3-1 (or the pseudogene TRBV3-2), the J gene TRBJ2-1; D is perhaps TRBD2 (6 bases). CDR1 and CDR2 (germline): LGHDT, YNNKEL (reference sequence). CDR3 length: 19 amino acids. V lost 1 base, J lost 8 bases, and 27 bases lay in between. CDR3 DNA sequence: TGTGCCAGCAGCCAAGGAGTAAAAGGACTATCGGTCCGTATCGATGAGCAGTTCTTC. The encoded protein is CASSQGVKGLSVRIDEQFF.

The rearrangement uses TRBV7-2 and TRBJ2-2; TRBD1 aligns across 7 bases. Germline CDR1 and CDR2: SGHTA and FQGNSA. The trim removed 4 bases at V and 4 bases at J, leaving 0 bases unmatched. This CDR3 is 13 amino acids long. The DNA of the CDR3 is TGTGCCAGCAGCTGGACAGGCACCGGGGAGCTGTTTTTT. This sequence encodes CASSWTGTGELFF. The whole variable domain, filled in from reference TRBV7-2 and TRBJ2-2, reads GAGVSQSPSNKVTEKGKDVELRCDPISGHTALYWYRQSLGQGLEFLIYFQGNSAPDKSGLPSDRFSAERTGGSVSTLTIQRTQQEDSAVYLCASSWTGTGELFFGEGSRLTVL.

V is TRBV5-1 and J is TRBJ2-1, with 13 nucleotides matching TRBD2. Germline V gene lookup returns CDR1 SGHRS and CDR2 YFSETQ. CDR3 length: 15 amino acids. With V trimmed by 6 bases and J by 9 bases, 9 bases remained unmatched. The DNA of the CDR3 is TGCGCCAGCACCCCACTAGCGGGGGGGCGGGGTGAGCAGTTCTTC. It codes for CASTPLAGGRGEQFF.

The chain links TRBV2 to TRBJ2-6, with TRBD1 matching over 9 bases. V was clipped by 5 bases and J by 0 bases; unmatched bases: 8. Germline CDR1 and CDR2: SNHLY and FYNNEI. This CDR3 is 18 amino acids long. The CDR3 coding sequence is TGTGCCAGCAGTTCAACCGGGACAGGGTACTCTGGGGCCAACGTCCTGACTTTC. It specifies CASSSTGTGYSGANVLTF.